Below, one T cell receptor beta chain is given with its context. The entry originates in a study of cytomegalovirus exposure and HLA in healthy donors. Germline V gene data show CDR1 as SGHRS and CDR2 as YFSETQ. The CDR3 totals 15 residues. V shed 4 bases, J shed 7 bases, and the junction held 7 bases outside the gene matches. PCR was performed using 60 Vbeta and 13 Jbeta primers. The table came from immunoSEQ multiplex PCR; TCRdb's copy has only in-frame clones and leaves some out. The profile shows roughly 130,000 clones, around 76% of them singletons. The sample was PBMCs. The receptor was derived from a woman aged 45-59 years in good health and CMV-seronegative. V gene TRBV5-1 combines with J gene TRBJ2-1; 11 positions match TRBD2. CDR3 nucleotide sequence: TGCGCCAGCAGCATGGGGACTAGCGGAACTAATGAGCAGTTCTTC. It codes for CASSMGTSGTNEQFF.